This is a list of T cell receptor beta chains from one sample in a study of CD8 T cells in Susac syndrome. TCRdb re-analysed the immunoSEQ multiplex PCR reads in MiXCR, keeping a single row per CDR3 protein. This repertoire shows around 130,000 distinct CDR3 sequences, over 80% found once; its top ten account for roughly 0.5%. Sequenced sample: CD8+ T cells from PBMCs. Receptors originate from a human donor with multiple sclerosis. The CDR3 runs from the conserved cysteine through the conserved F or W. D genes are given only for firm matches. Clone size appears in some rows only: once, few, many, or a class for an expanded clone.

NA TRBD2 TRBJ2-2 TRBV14 TGTGCCAGCAGCCCGCGACTAGCGGGGATTGCCGGGGAGCTGTTTTTT CASSPRLAGIAGELFF
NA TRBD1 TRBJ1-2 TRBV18 TGTGCCAGCTCACTAACCGGGACAGAAAACTATGGCTACACCTTC CASSLTGTENYGYTF
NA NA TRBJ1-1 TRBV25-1 TGTGCCAGCAGTGAACAGGGGAGCACTGAAGCTTTCTTT CASSEQGSTEAFF
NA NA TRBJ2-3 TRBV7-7 TGTGCTAGCAGCCCCGCTAGCACAGATACGCAGTATTTT CASSPASTDTQYF
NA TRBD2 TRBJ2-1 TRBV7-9 TGTGCCAGCAGCTTAGGTCGGGGGGGCATTCAAGCAATGGGTGAGCAGTTCTTC CASSLGRGGIQAMGEQFF
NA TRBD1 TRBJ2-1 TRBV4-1 TGCGCCAGCAGCCCAGTAAGGGACAGCTACAATGAGCAGTTCTTC CASSPVRDSYNEQFF
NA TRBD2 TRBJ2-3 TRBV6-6 TGTGCCAGCAGTCTTCTAGCGGGGGGCCTCCGGGATACGCAGTATTTT CASSLLAGGLRDTQYF
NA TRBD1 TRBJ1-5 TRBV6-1 TGTGCCAGCAGACGGACGACAGGGAGGCTAAGTCAGCCCCAGCATTTT CASRRTTGRLSQPQHF
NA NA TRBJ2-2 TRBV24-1 TGTGCCACCAGTGACCCGGACGCCACCGGGGAGCTGTTTTTT CATSDPDATGELFF
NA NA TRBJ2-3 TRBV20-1 TGCAGTGACACCGGACGGGAATTCACAGATACGCAGTATTTT CSDTGREFTDTQYF
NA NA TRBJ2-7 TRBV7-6 TGTGCCAGCAGCTTGAACCCCGGGACACAATTGCGAGAGCAGTACTTC CASSLNPGTQLREQYF
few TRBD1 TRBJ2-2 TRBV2 TGTGCCAGCAGCCATGATAGGACAGGGATCAACACCGGGGAGCTGTTTTTT CASSHDRTGINTGELFF
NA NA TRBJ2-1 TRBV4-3 TGCGCCAGCAGCCAAGAAAACAGGGCCAGCGATGAGCAGTTCTTC CASSQENRASDEQFF
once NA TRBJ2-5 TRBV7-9 TGTGCCAGCAGCTTGGCCACAGGGACCCCATTCCAAGAGACCCAGTACTTC CASSLATGTPFQETQYF
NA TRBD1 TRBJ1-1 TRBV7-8 TGTGCCAGCAGCTTTATTTACGGGACAGGGGCTGAAGCTTTCTTT CASSFIYGTGAEAFF
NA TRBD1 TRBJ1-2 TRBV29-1 TGCAGCGGATATGGACAGGGCCTTTATGGCTACACCTTC CSGYGQGLYGYTF
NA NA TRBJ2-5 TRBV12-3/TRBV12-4 TGTGCCAGCAGTTCCGGGGAGACCCAGTACTTC CASSSGETQYF
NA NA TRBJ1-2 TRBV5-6 TGTGCCAGCAGCGTGGGCCTCACCATGGCCCACTATGGCTACACCTTC CASSVGLTMAHYGYTF
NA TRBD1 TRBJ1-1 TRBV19 TGTGCCAGTAGGTACGGGACAGGGTTAGATGCTTTCTTT CASRYGTGLDAFF
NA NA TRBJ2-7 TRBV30 TGTGCCTGGAGTGTACTGGGCGGCCCCCTGTCCGAGCAGTACTTC CAWSVLGGPLSEQYF
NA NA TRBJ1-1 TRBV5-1 TGCGCCAGCAGCTTACAGGGTTCGTCTGAAGCTTTCTTT CASSLQGSSEAFF
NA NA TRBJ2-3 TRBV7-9 TGTGCCAGCAGCTTAGGCAGGGCAGGCACAGATACGCAGTATTTT CASSLGRAGTDTQYF
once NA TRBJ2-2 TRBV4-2 TGTGCCAGCAGCCAAGTACTCAGCGGCCTTAACACCGGGGAGCTGTTTTTT CASSQVLSGLNTGELFF
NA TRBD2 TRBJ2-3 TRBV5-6 TGTGCCAGCAGCCGAATGACGGGGGGGACGACAGATACGCAGTATTTT CASSRMTGGTTDTQYF
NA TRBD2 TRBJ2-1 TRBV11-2 TGTGCCAGCAGCTCCGGTCCTAGCGGGAGGGGGAATGAGCAGTTCTTC CASSSGPSGRGNEQFF
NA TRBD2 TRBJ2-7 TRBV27 TGTGCCAGCAGTTTAATAGCGGGAAGCTACGAGCAGTACTTC CASSLIAGSYEQYF
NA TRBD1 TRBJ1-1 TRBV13 TGTGCCAGCAGCTTAAGTCGACAGGGGGTAATGAACACTGAAGCTTTCTTT CASSLSRQGVMNTEAFF
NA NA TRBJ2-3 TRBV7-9 TGTGCCAGCAGCTTAGTGGGGAAGACCCCTCTCGCAGATACGCAGTATTTT CASSLVGKTPLADTQYF
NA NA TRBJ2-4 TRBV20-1 TGCAGTGCTAGAGCCAGGGTAGCCAAAAACATTCAGTACTTC CSARARVAKNIQYF
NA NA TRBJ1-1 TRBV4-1 TGCGCCAGCAGCCAAGTGAGGGACCTAGAAGCTTTCTTT CASSQVRDLEAFF
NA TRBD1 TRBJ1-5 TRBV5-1 TGCGCCAGCAGCATCTGGACAGGGGGCAATCAGCCCCAGCATTTT CASSIWTGGNQPQHF
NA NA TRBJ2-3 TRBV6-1 TGTGCCAGCAGTGGGACATTGGGGACGGAGATCACAGATACGCAGTATTTT CASSGTLGTEITDTQYF
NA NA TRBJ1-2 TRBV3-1 TGTGCCAGCAGCCCAGAACAGGGAACGCTCTATGGCTACACCTTC CASSPEQGTLYGYTF
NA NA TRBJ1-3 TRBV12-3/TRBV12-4 TGTGCCAGCAGTTTACTAGGCCAAAGCTCTGGAAACACCATATATTTT CASSLLGQSSGNTIYF
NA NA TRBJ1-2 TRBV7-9 TGTGCCAGCAGCAGGTCGGGGGGACCCGATCCTTACTATGGCTACACCTTC CASSRSGGPDPYYGYTF
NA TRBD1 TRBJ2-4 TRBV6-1 TGTGCCAGCAGATATTACAGGGGTACCATTCAGTACTTC CASRYYRGTIQYF
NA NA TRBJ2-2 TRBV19 TGTGCCACCTTGGACAGTGACACCGGGGAGCTGTTTTTT CATLDSDTGELFF
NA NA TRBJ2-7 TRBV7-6 TGTGCCAGCAGCTTACTAGGCCTCCGGGGGTACGAGCAGTACTTC CASSLLGLRGYEQYF
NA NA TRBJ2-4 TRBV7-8 TGTGCCAGCAGCCCCTATAACGCGGGACCCGTGGAACACCAAAACATTCAGTACTTC CASSPYNAGPVEHQNIQYF
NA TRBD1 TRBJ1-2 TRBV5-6 TGTGCCAGCAGCCCACGGACAGGGGGCTTATATGGCTACACCTTC CASSPRTGGLYGYTF
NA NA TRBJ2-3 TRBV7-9 TGTGCCAGCAGCTTACCCCCGACAGAAACTTACACAGATACGCAGTATTTT CASSLPPTETYTDTQYF
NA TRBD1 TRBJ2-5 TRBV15 TGTGCCACCAGCAGAGTGGACAGGGTGGACGAGACCCAGTACTTC CATSRVDRVDETQYF
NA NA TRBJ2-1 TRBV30 TGTGCCTGTGGGGGTGGGGGGGCCAATGAGCAGTTCTTC CACGGGGANEQFF
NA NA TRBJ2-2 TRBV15 TGTGCCACCAGCAGCCCTAGGTCAACCACCGGGGAGCTGTTTTTT CATSSPRSTTGELFF
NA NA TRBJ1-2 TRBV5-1 TGCGCCAGCAGCTCCGGTGACTACTATGGCTACACCTTC CASSSGDYYGYTF
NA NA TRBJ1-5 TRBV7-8 TGTGCCAGCAGCCACATTGGGGGGGAGATTCGCAATCAGCCCCAGCATTTT CASSHIGGEIRNQPQHF
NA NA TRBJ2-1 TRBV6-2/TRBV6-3 TGTGCCAGCAGTATTCGTCGTAGCGGCCGAGAGCAGTTCTTC CASSIRRSGREQFF
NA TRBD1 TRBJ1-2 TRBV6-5 TGTGCCAGCAGTTATAACAGGGGAATTTTCTATGGCTACACCTTC CASSYNRGIFYGYTF
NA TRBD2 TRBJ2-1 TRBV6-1 TGTGCCAGCAGTGAAACTGCCGGGGGCGGGGGGTCCAATGAGCAGTTCTTC CASSETAGGGGSNEQFF
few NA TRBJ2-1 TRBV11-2 TGTGCCAGCTTGGGTGTATACAATGAGCAGTTCTTC CASLGVYNEQFF